This TCR beta chain was captured in a study of HIV-infected patients and healthy controls. Whole blood was used without fractionation, so all unsorted peripheral T cells were included. Germline CDR1 and CDR2: MNHEY and SMNVEV (reference sequence). The CDR3 sequence is 18 residues long. Trimming removed 6 bases from V and 5 bases from J; junction bases left unmatched: 19. About 540 ng RNA was reverse transcribed with alpha and beta constant-region primers. Alpha and beta chain libraries were made separately by chain-specific third strand synthesis with multiplexing indices. TCRdb re-derived calls from the 5' RACE reads in MiXCR, one entry per CDR3 protein. Of about 19,000 distinct CDR3 sequences in the sample, roughly 8.2% were seen once. This clonotype showed up just a few times.

The sequence was collected from an adult in good health. This sequence joins TRBV27 and TRBJ1-1; 9 nucleotides align to TRBD1. What was sequenced was blood. This CDR3 is CASRGRTGVSVRWTEAFF. The CDR3 DNA reads TGTGCCAGCAGGGGTAGGACAGGGGTATCAGTGAGGTGGACTGAAGCTTTCTTT.